The 18 T cell receptor beta chains in this list originate from one sample, sequenced in a study of T cells in Graves' hyperthyroidism and ophthalmopathy. TCR beta CDR3 sequences were amplified from RNA transcripts. HTBI primers were the set used in a first-round RT-PCR of the TCR CDR3. TCRdb redid the calling of the multiplex PCR reads with MiXCR, one entry per CDR3 protein. The sample lists roughly 650,000 distinct CDR3 sequences, about 16% occurring once. The sequenced sample consisted of blood. These receptors originate from a woman between 40 and 50 years old with Graves' ophthalmopathy.

This clonotype was seen repeatedly, ten times or more. V gene TRBV30 combines with J gene TRBJ2-3, with D tentatively TRBD1 (5 bases). Deletions cut 4 bases from V and 6 bases from J, with 8 bases between. The germline CDR1 and CDR2 sequences are GTSNPN and SVGIG (reference sequence). The CDR3 is made up of 11 amino acids. CDR3 nucleotide sequence: TGTGCCTGGACTCCAGGGGATACGCAGTATTTT. Protein: CAWTPGDTQYF. Together with reference TRBV30 and TRBJ2-3, the CDR3 gives the full variable domain: SQTIHQWPATLVQPVGSPLSLECTVEGTSNPNLYWYRQAAGRGLQLLFYSVGIGQISSEVPQNLSASRPQDRQFILSSKKLLLSDSGFYLCAWTPGDTQYFGPGTRLTVL.

This clonotype appeared many times. CDR3 protein: CAWSVAGLDYEQYF. In nucleotides, the CDR3 is TGTGCCTGGAGTGTAGCAGGACTCGACTACGAGCAGTACTTC. The chain recombines TRBV30 with TRBJ2-7; possible D gene TRBD2, 5 bases. Germline values: CDR1 GTSNPN, CDR2 SVGIG (reference sequence). The CDR3 is made up of 14 amino acids. V lost 0 bases and J lost 3, with 12 bases in between.

This chain joins TRBV5-1 and TRBJ1-2, with 7 bases matching TRBD1. The germline V gene has CDR1 SGHRS and CDR2 YFSETQ. V shed 5 bases, J shed 6 bases, and the junction held 7 bases outside the gene matches. The CDR3 consists of 13 residues. Here the CDR3 reads CASREGQINGYTF. CDR3 in DNA: TGCGCCAGCAGGGAGGGACAGATAAATGGCTACACCTTC.

The chain uses TRBV12-3 or TRBV12-4 and TRBJ2-5, with D possibly TRBD1 on 5 matching bases. Trimming shortened V by 1 base and J by 4 bases, and 16 bases separated the two germline ends. The CDR3 is 16 amino acids. CDR3 sequence reads: CASSLGRQIATETQYF. For the CDR3, the DNA is TGTGCCAGCAGTTTAGGCCGACAGATCGCAACAGAGACCCAGTACTTC.

This clonotype has ten or more counts. CDR3 nucleotides: TGTGCCAGCAGCTTACTACCAGCCAATCAGCCCCAGCATTTT. Protein product: CASSLLPANQPQHF. The chain combines TRBV7-8 with TRBJ1-5, with unresolved D. The CDR3 runs to 14 residues. Trimming removed 2 bases at V and 3 bases at J, with 8 bases between. Germline CDR1 and CDR2: SGHVS and FQNEAQ.

The chain has TRBV5-1 and TRBJ1-2; no firm D call. Germline assignment: CDR1 SGHRS and CDR2 YFSETQ. Deletions cut 4 bases from V and 5 bases from J, with 21 bases between. The CDR3 has 16 residues. The CDR3 loop reads CASSPTAWESAYGYTF. The CDR3 region has the DNA TGCGCCAGCAGCCCTACGGCTTGGGAGTCGGCGTATGGCTACACCTTC.

This clonotype was observed at least ten times. This chain connects TRBV11-2 to TRBJ2-3; no definite D call. Trimming cost V 1 base and J 0 bases, with 8 bases left between them. CDR1 is SGHAT, CDR2 FQNNGV, per germline. CDR3 length: 15 amino acids. CDR3 sequence: CASSLAGISTDTQYF. In DNA form, the CDR3 reads TGTGCCAGCAGCTTAGCAGGAATCAGCACAGATACGCAGTATTTT.

On this clonotype itself: Being one base from a much bigger clone, this may be a read error. The V call is TRBV11-3, the J call TRBJ2-2; 7 bases line up with TRBD1. This CDR3 has 15 residues. Germline V gene lookup returns CDR1 SGHNT and CDR2 YENEEA. CDR3 residues: CASSPTQGSTGELSF. Written as DNA, the CDR3 is TGTGCCAGCAGCCCTACACAGGGGAGCACCGGGGAGCTGTCTTTT.

This clonotype has ten or more counts. The chain couples TRBV3-1 to TRBJ2-3; 13 nucleotides agree with TRBD2. With 10 bases clipped from V and 2 bases from J, the junction kept 9 bases outside the gene matches. The CDR3 is 16 amino acids. Germline V gives CDR1 LGHDT, CDR2 YNNKEL (reference sequence). The CDR3 reads CANPFGTSGDTDTQYF. CDR3 bases: TGTGCCAACCCCTTCGGGACTAGCGGGGACACAGATACGCAGTATTTT.

The chain has TRBV3-1 and TRBJ1-3; tentative D call: TRBD1 (5 bases). Germline V gives CDR1 LGHDT, CDR2 YNNKEL (reference sequence). Trimming shortened V by 0 bases and J by 4 bases, and 25 bases separated the two germline ends. This CDR3 spans 20 amino acids. The CDR3 bases are TGTGCCAGCAGCCAAGATTGGGCAGCTGGCGGGGCACAACAAGGAAACACCATATATTTT. Residues: CASSQDWAAGGAQQGNTIYF.

In this sample, this clonotype turned up many times. The rearrangement links TRBV20-1 to TRBJ2-1, with unresolved D. The CDR3 is 11 residues long. V lost 3 bases to trimming and J lost 7 bases, with 7 bases between them. Germline V gives CDR1 DFQATT, CDR2 SNEGSKA (reference sequence). This CDR3 reads CSASMGNEQFF. CDR3 nucleotide sequence: TGCAGTGCTAGTATGGGAAATGAGCAGTTCTTC.

The rearrangement joins TRBV7-9 to TRBJ2-3, with TRBD2 identical over 9 bases. The CDR3 runs 17 residues. V lost 1 base to trimming and J lost 0 bases; unmatched junction nucleotides: 5. Germline V CDR1 and CDR2: SEHNR, FQNEAQ (reference sequence). The CDR3 sequence is CASSLGGGRDSTDTQYF. CDR3 sequence (DNA): TGTGCCAGCAGCTTAGGAGGCGGGAGGGATAGCACAGATACGCAGTATTTT.

This clonotype occurred a few times. The gene calls are TRBV6-1 and TRBJ2-1, with D possibly being TRBD2 (6 bases). Germline V gene lookup returns CDR1 MNHNS and CDR2 SASEGT. Trimming removed 5 bases at V and 3 bases at J, with 11 bases between. There are 14 residues in the CDR3. CDR3 sequence: CASSRLVFYNEQFF. CDR3 DNA: TGTGCCAGCAGTCGACTAGTGTTCTACAATGAGCAGTTCTTC.

In this sample, this clonotype turned up a few times. With a much larger clone just one base away, this may be a read error. This chain links TRBV28 with TRBJ1-4; D is unresolved. The CDR3 covers 17 residues. The germline CDR1 and CDR2 sequences are MDHEN and SYDVKM. V was shortened by 5 bases and J by 2 bases, with 18 bases between the two germline ends. CDR3 in amino acids: CASSHRRPRATNEKLFF. The CDR3, as DNA: TGTGCCAGCAGTCATAGACGGCCAAGGGCGACTAATGAAAAACTGTTTTTT.

Only a few counts were recorded for this clonotype. V and J are TRBV12-3 or TRBV12-4 and TRBJ2-3; no reliable D call. Deletions cut 7 bases from V and 1 base from J, with 15 bases between. The CDR3 runs to 15 residues. In DNA, the CDR3 is TGTGCCAGCAACTCGAATGTGTTAGGCACAGATACGCAGTATTTT. It encodes CASNSNVLGTDTQYF.

This clonotype was detected many times. The gene calls are TRBV27 and TRBJ2-2; 10 bases are shared with TRBD1. The V and J ends lost 3 bases and 5 bases, in that order; junction bases with no gene match: 9. Germline V CDR1 and CDR2: MNHEY, SMNVEV (reference sequence). The CDR3 extends over 17 amino acids. Written as DNA, the CDR3 is TGTGCCAGCAGTTTCCCGACAGGGGGCCGCGGGACCGGGGAGCTGTTTTTT. Amino acids: CASSFPTGGRGTGELFF.

The genes are TRBV7-2 and TRBJ2-5; 8 bases are a match to TRBD2. After removal of 5 bases from V and 7 bases from J, the junction contained 6 bases not matched to a gene. The CDR3 runs 13 residues. The germline CDR1 and CDR2 sequences are SGHTA and FQGNSA. The CDR3 DNA sequence: TGTGCCAGCAGCCGGGGACTAGAAGGGACCCAGTACTTC. Translation gives CASSRGLEGTQYF.

The CDR3 DNA follows: TGTGCCAGCAGTTTCCGGGGGGCTTTGGGCGTTCAGTACTTC. Encoded protein: CASSFRGALGVQYF. The chain carries TRBV12-3 or TRBV12-4 and TRBJ2-4, with a possible D match to TRBD2 (7 bases). The V gene lost 3 bases and the J gene lost 11 bases, with 17 bases spanning the gap. CDR3 length: 14 residues.